The subject of this entry is one TCR beta chain. A quantity of about 0.45 to 1 ug RNA underwent reverse transcription using random hexamers. Coverage of TCR beta CDR3 amplification by immunoSEQ multiplex PCR extended to 54 Vbeta and 13 Jbeta. MiXCR was run by TCRdb on the immunoSEQ multiplex PCR reads, yielding one entry per CDR3 protein. The sample records around 150,000 distinct CDR3 sequences, 85% to 95% being singletons. These data belong to a study of CD8 T cells in Susac syndrome. Sequencing of TCR beta drew on CD8+ and CD4+ T cells from blood. In germline, CDR1 is LGHDT, CDR2 YNNKEL (reference sequence). V was clipped by 0 bases and J by 8 bases, with 11 bases between them. This CDR3 comprises 14 residues.

The material sequenced was CD8+ T cells from PBMCs. The chain recombines TRBV3-1 with TRBJ2-1; D is perhaps TRBD1 (6 bases). The receptor's source is a human donor in good health. This CDR3 is CASSQEVRGDEQFF. DNA of the CDR3: TGTGCCAGCAGCCAAGAAGTCAGGGGAGATGAGCAGTTCTTC.